This TCR beta chain was sequenced for a study of blood T cell repertoires in COVID-19. Looking at the study overall: Samples of COVID-19 (acute and convalescent) were obtained from the United States, Italy and Spain. From T cells, B-cell-depleted T cells, or PBMCs came the material, which was cDNA or gDNA.

The V gene's germline CDR1 is SGHTA and CDR2 FQGNSA. The V end lost 5 bases, the J end lost 0 bases, and 13 bases lay between the germline ends. This CDR3 has 16 amino acids. Per the authors' pipeline: Amplification of reference gene primers was used by the study to estimate nucleated cell counts. The method was immunoSEQ multiplex PCR; TCRdb's version includes in-frame clones alone and lacks a portion of them. The V and J calls and the clone size are those of that table, but D and trimming were determined from the DNA. The sample holds just under 80,000 clones, 80% seen once. Sequences were obtained from peripheral blood. This receptor was obtained from a woman between 70 and 85 years old with acute or convalescent COVID-19. This rearrangement joins TRBV7-2 to TRBJ2-2; D gene ambiguous. Written as DNA, the CDR3 is TGTGCCAGCAGCCCTTTTATCATAGCGAACACCGGGGAGCTGTTTTTT. This translates into CASSPFIIANTGELFF.